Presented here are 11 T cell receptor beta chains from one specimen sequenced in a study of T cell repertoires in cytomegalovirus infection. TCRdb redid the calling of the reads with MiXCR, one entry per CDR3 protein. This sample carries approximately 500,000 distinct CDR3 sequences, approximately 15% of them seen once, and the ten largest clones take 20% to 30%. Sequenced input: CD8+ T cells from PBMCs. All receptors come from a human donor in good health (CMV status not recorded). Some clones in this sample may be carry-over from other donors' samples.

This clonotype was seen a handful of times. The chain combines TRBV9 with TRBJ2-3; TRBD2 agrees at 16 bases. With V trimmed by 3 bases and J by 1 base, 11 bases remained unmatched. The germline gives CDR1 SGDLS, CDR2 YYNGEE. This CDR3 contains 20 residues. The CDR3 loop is CASSAPGTSGGAVGTDTQYF. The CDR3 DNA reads TGTGCCAGCAGCGCCCCCGGGACTAGCGGGGGGGCGGTAGGCACAGATACGCAGTATTTT. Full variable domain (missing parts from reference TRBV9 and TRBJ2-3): DSGVTQTPKHLITATGQRVTLRCSPRSGDLSVYWYQQSLDQGLQFLIQYYNGEERAKGNILERFSAQQFPDLHSELNLSSLELGDSALYFCASSAPGTSGGAVGTDTQYFGPGTRLTVL.

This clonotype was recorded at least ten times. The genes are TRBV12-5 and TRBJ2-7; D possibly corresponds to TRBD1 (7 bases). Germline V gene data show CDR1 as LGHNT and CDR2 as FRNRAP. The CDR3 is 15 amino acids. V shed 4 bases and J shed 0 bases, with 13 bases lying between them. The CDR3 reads CASGSSEGASYEQYF. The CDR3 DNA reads TGTGCTAGTGGTTCGTCGGAGGGGGCCTCCTACGAGCAGTACTTC.

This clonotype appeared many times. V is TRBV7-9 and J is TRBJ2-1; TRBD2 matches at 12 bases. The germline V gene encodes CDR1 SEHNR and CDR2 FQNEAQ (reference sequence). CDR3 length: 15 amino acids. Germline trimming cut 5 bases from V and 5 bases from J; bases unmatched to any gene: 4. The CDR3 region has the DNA TGTGCCAGCAGCGATACTAGCGGGGGGAACAATGAGCAGTTCTTC. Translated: CASSDTSGGNNEQFF. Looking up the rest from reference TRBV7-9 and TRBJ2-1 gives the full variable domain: DTGVSQNPRHKITKRGQNVTFRCDPISEHNRLYWYRQTLGQGPEFLTYFQNEAQLEKSRLLSDRFSAERPKGSFSTLEIQRTEQGDSAMYLCASSDTSGGNNEQFFGPGTRLTVL.

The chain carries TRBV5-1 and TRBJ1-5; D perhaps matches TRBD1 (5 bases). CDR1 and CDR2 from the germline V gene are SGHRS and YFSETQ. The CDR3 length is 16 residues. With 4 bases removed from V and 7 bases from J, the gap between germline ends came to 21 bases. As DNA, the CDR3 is TGCGCCAGCAGCCCCGGAGGGGAAAAATGGAGGCAGCCCCAGCATTTT. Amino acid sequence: CASSPGGEKWRQPQHF.

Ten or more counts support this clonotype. CDR3 DNA: TGTGCCAGCAGCTTACGACAGGGCAGGAATCAGCCCCAGCATTTT. Translation: CASSLRQGRNQPQHF. The chain links TRBV7-2 to TRBJ1-5; 7 bases fit TRBD1. In germline, CDR1 is SGHTA, CDR2 FQGNSA. The V segment lost 2 bases and the J segment 4 bases; nucleotides outside the gene matches: 5. This CDR3 contains 15 residues.

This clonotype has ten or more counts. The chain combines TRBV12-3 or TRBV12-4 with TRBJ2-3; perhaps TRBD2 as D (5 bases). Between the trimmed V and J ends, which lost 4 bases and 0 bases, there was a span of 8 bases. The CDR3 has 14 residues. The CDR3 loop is CASSSAVSTDTQYF. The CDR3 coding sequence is TGTGCCAGCAGTTCAGCGGTTAGCACAGATACGCAGTATTTT.

CDR3 in amino acids: CASSFSGTSTDTQYF. The CDR3 DNA is TGTGCCAGCAGTTTTTCAGGGACTAGCACAGATACGCAGTATTTT. V is TRBV28 and J is TRBJ2-3; weak D call: TRBD2 (6 bases). This CDR3 contains 15 residues. Trimming cost V 3 bases and J 0 bases, with 10 bases left between them. CDR1 and CDR2 from the germline V gene are MDHEN and SYDVKM.

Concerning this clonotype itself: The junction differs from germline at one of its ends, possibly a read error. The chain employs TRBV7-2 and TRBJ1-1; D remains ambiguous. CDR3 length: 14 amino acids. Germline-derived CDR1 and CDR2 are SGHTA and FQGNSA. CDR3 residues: CASSFAPGDTEALF. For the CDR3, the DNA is TGTGCCAGCAGCTTCGCGCCAGGCGACACTGAAGCTTTATTT.

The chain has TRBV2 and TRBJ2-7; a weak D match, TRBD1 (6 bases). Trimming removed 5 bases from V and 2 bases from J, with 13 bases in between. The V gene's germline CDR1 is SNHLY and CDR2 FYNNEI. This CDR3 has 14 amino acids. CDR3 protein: CASSRTEQTYEQYF. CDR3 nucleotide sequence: TGTGCCAGCAGTAGGACAGAACAGACCTACGAGCAGTACTTC.

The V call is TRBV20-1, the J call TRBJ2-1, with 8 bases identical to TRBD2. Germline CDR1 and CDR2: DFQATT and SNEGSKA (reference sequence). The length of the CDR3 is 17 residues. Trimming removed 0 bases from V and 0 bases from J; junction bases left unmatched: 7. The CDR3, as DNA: TGCAGTGCTAGAGATAAAGCGGGAGATATCTCCTACAATGAGCAGTTCTTC. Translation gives CSARDKAGDISYNEQFF.

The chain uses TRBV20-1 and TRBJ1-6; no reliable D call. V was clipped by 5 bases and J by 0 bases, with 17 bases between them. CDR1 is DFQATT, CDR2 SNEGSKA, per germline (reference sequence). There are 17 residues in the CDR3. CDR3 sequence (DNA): TGCAGTGCTCCCGAGGTTGGGAGGAGCTCCTATAATTCACCCCTCCACTTT. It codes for CSAPEVGRSSYNSPLHF.